This entry features one TCR beta chain sequence. What it binds is not known. Trimming stripped 4 bases from V and 4 bases from J, with 17 bases between. Germline-derived CDR1 and CDR2 are SGHRS and YFSETQ. The CDR3 runs to 15 residues. The sample belongs to a study of cytomegalovirus exposure and HLA in healthy donors. This PCR relied on a set of 60 Vbeta primers and 13 Jbeta primers. Method: immunoSEQ multiplex PCR; TCRdb's copy keeps in-frame clones and lacks some. Of some 85,000 clones listed, over 60% are singletons. Regarding the study as a whole: Cytomegalovirus association was listed for 164 TCR beta chains. Highly shared variants forming one cluster were likely a sequencing artifact.

This rearrangement joins TRBV5-1 to TRBJ1-1; TRBD1 might be the D (6 bases). The TCR sequence derives from a man aged 35 to 55 in good health and CMV-seronegative. Sequenced: PBMCs. CDR3 region: CASSGTTGLSTEAFF. The DNA for the CDR3 is TGCGCCAGCAGCGGAACAACAGGGTTGAGCACTGAAGCTTTCTTT. Full variable domain (outside the CDR3, taken from reference TRBV5-1 and TRBJ1-1): KAGVTQTPRYLIKTRGQQVTLSCSPISGHRSVSWYQQTPGQGLQFLFEYFSETQRNKGNFPGRFSGRQFSNSRSEMNVSTLELGDSALYLCASSGTTGLSTEAFFGQGTRLTVV.